The next 25 T cell receptor beta chains were all read from a single sample in a study of cytomegalovirus exposure and HLA in healthy donors. With 60 Vbeta and 13 Jbeta primers, the PCR was carried out. Using immunoSEQ multiplex PCR, the repertoire was profiled, and TCRdb retains in-frame clones only, with some absent. The repertoire holds some 110,000 clones, with roughly 80% as singletons. Sequenced: PBMCs. Every receptor here comes from a man in his thirties or forties in good health and CMV-seropositive.

The V and J genes are TRBV13 and TRBJ2-1; 10 bases match TRBD2. CDR1 is PRHDT, CDR2 FYEKMQ, per germline (reference sequence). This CDR3 contains 16 residues. The junction had 9 bases not matched to a gene; V was cut back by 0 bases and J by 10 bases. The CDR3 loop reads CASSLGLAGPTGEQFF. Here the CDR3 DNA reads TGTGCCAGCAGCTTAGGACTAGCGGGACCTACAGGGGAGCAGTTCTTC.

The V and J genes are TRBV7-9 and TRBJ1-6, with D hard to call. Germline CDR1 is SEHNR and CDR2 is FQNEAQ (reference sequence). The length of the CDR3 is 15 residues. Trimming pared 2 bases from V and 7 bases from J, leaving 12 bases between. The CDR3: CASSLQAGVNSPLHF. In nucleotides, the CDR3 is TGTGCCAGCAGCTTACAGGCGGGCGTCAATTCACCCCTCCACTTT.

The chain carries TRBV5-1 and TRBJ1-2; the match to TRBD1 covers 11 bases. J lost 4 bases, V lost 3 bases, and 2 bases had no gene match. The CDR3 has 14 amino acids. CDR1 is SGHRS and CDR2 is YFSETQ in the germline V gene. The chain's CDR3 is CASSSGTGGYGYTF. The CDR3 bases are TGCGCCAGCAGCTCCGGGACAGGGGGCTATGGCTACACCTTC.

A note on this clone: Within the sample, other DNA sequences also encode this same CDR3. The chain is built from TRBV5-1 and TRBJ2-5; no clear D gene. This CDR3 has 13 residues. V dropped 0 bases and J dropped 5 bases, with 8 bases sitting between them. CDR1 is SGHRS, CDR2 YFSETQ, per germline. The CDR3 sequence: CASSLGQRETQYF. CDR3 DNA: TGCGCCAGCAGCTTGGGGCAGAGGGAGACCCAGTACTTC.

The V and J genes are TRBV5-1 and TRBJ2-5, with 11 bases identical to TRBD2. TRBJ2-7 matches the DNA end more closely, so the J call is doubtful. CDR3 size: 14 residues. CDR1 is SGHRS, CDR2 YFSETQ, per germline. Here the CDR3 reads CASSSTSGAYEQYF. The CDR3 DNA sequence: TGCGCCAGCAGCTCGACTAGCGGGGCCTACGAGCAGTACTTC.

The chain links TRBV30 to TRBJ2-3; 9 bases agree with TRBD2. There are 14 residues in the CDR3. Per germline, CDR1 GTSNPN and CDR2 SVGIG (reference sequence). V gave up 2 bases and J gave up 4 bases; unmatched junction bases: 4. The CDR3 DNA reads as TGTGCCTGGAGTCTTGGCGGGGGGGCAGATACGCAGTATTTT. It encodes CAWSLGGGADTQYF. The whole variable domain, filled in from reference TRBV30 and TRBJ2-3, reads SQTIHQWPATLVQPVGSPLSLECTVEGTSNPNLYWYRQAAGRGLQLLFYSVGIGQISSEVPQNLSASRPQDRQFILSSKKLLLSDSGFYLCAWSLGGGADTQYFGPGTRLTVL.

The chain links TRBV27 to TRBJ2-7, with TRBD1 matching over 7 bases. J gave up 6 bases and V 5 bases, and 16 bases lay outside the gene matches. Germline lookup yields CDR1 MNHEY and CDR2 SMNVEV (reference sequence). The CDR3 contains 16 residues. CDR3 sequence (DNA): TGTGCCAGCAGTCCCCTCACCAGGGGGACCCTCACCGAGCAGTACGTC. Residues: CASSPLTRGTLTEQYV.

The J gene is TRBJ2-7, the V gene TRBV15; 10 bases agree with TRBD2. V lost 2 bases and J lost 0; bases outside the gene matches: 4. CDR3 length: 16 amino acids. Germline lookup yields CDR1 LNHNV and CDR2 YYDKDF (reference sequence). The CDR3, as DNA: TGTGCCACCAGCAGATACGGGACTAGCGCCTCCTACGAGCAGTACTTC. Amino acid sequence: CATSRYGTSASYEQYF.

The chain carries TRBV13 and TRBJ2-3; TRBD2 matches 12 bases. Germline-derived CDR1 and CDR2 are PRHDT and FYEKMQ (reference sequence). The CDR3 is 17 residues long. With 5 bases clipped from V and 0 bases from J, the junction kept 6 bases outside the gene matches. CDR3 residues: CASSPLGTSGSTDTQYF. CDR3 nucleotides: TGTGCCAGCAGCCCGCTCGGGACTAGCGGGAGCACAGATACGCAGTATTTT.

This clone has only a few counts. This chain joins TRBV30 and TRBJ1-5; D is unclear. CDR1 and CDR2 from the germline V gene are GTSNPN and SVGIG (reference sequence). The CDR3 covers 13 residues. The V gene lost 3 bases and the J gene lost 6 bases, with 12 bases spanning the gap. The CDR3 coding sequence is TGTGCCTGGAGCCTAGGCCCGGGTCAGCCCCAGCATTTT. Its protein is CAWSLGPGQPQHF.

The CDR3 nucleotides are TGTGCCAGCAGCTCCGAATACAGGGTAGCAGCCGGGGAGCTGTTTTTT. Residues: CASSSEYRVAAGELFF. The chain couples TRBV5-6 to TRBJ2-2; TRBD1 is a possible D gene (6 bases). Trimming removed 3 bases from V and 6 bases from J, with 18 bases in between. CDR3 size: 16 residues. Germline CDR1 is SGHDT and CDR2 is YYEEEE.

This rearrangement joins TRBV30 to TRBJ1-1; 7 bases line up with TRBD1. Germline loops: CDR1 GTSNPN, CDR2 SVGIG (reference sequence). Trimming removed 3 bases from V and 4 bases from J; junction bases left unmatched: 2. This CDR3 is 12 amino acids long. For the CDR3, the DNA is TGTGCCTGGAGCGGGACAGCCACTGAAGCTTTCTTT. Protein sequence: CAWSGTATEAFF. The variable domain in full, completed from reference TRBV30 and TRBJ1-1, reads SQTIHQWPATLVQPVGSPLSLECTVEGTSNPNLYWYRQAAGRGLQLLFYSVGIGQISSEVPQNLSASRPQDRQFILSSKKLLLSDSGFYLCAWSGTATEAFFGQGTRLTVV.

V and J are TRBV13 and TRBJ1-1; TRBD1 matches 7 bases. Germline CDR1 and CDR2: PRHDT and FYEKMQ (reference sequence). The CDR3 contains 12 residues. Unmatched junction bases numbered 1, after V lost 5 bases and J lost 4 bases. DNA for the CDR3: TGTGCCAGCAGCCCAGGGGGCACTGAAGCTTTCTTT. This translates into CASSPGGTEAFF.

This clone appeared a few times. The V call is TRBV6-1, the J call TRBJ1-5, with 8 bases identical to TRBD1. The CDR3 is 15 amino acids. V trimming: 7 bases; J trimming: 0 bases; junction bases outside the gene matches: 5. CDR1 MNHNS and CDR2 SASEGT come from the germline V gene. The CDR3 here is CASNGQGLSNQPQHF. CDR3 sequence (DNA): TGTGCCAGCAACGGACAGGGCCTTAGCAATCAGCCCCAGCATTTT.

V and J are TRBV5-3 and TRBJ2-6; 10 bases agree with TRBD1. TRBV5-3 is designated an ORF whose function remains uncertain. V was pared by 0 bases and J by 0 bases, with 12 bases of the junction left unmatched. CDR3 size: 21 residues. CDR3 sequence: CARSLGTGGVRLFSGANVLTF. CDR3 bases: TGTGCCAGAAGCTTGGGGACAGGGGGGGTTCGATTGTTCTCTGGGGCCAACGTCCTGACTTTC.

The CDR3 sequence is CASSQGAGAKGNTIYF. Written as DNA, the CDR3 is TGTGCCAGCAGCCAAGGGGCAGGGGCGAAAGGAAACACCATATATTTT. The J gene is TRBJ1-3, the V gene TRBV4-2; possibly TRBD1 for D (6 bases). Trimming pared 1 base from V and 4 bases from J, leaving 14 bases between. Per germline, CDR1 LGHNA and CDR2 YNFKEQ. The length of the CDR3 is 16 residues.

The J gene is TRBJ1-3, the V gene TRBV21-1. TRBV21-1 is a pseudogene segment. The CDR3 covers 17 residues. CDR3 region: CASSEREQQATGNTIYF. The DNA of the CDR3 is TGTGCCAGCAGCGAACGGGAGCAACAAGCAACTGGAAACACCATATATTTT.

In DNA form, the CDR3 reads TGTGCCAGCAGTGACCCGCTACAAGACAGGGGAGAGACTGAAGCTTTCTTT. Translating it yields CASSDPLQDRGETEAFF. V usage is TRBV25-1 and J usage is TRBJ1-1; TRBD1 aligns across 8 bases. CDR1 and CDR2 (germline): MGHDK, SYGVNS. V shed 3 bases, J shed 5 bases, and the junction held 14 bases outside the gene matches. The CDR3 covers 17 residues.

This chain connects TRBV7-9 to TRBJ2-5; 9 nucleotides align to TRBD1. Germline V CDR1 and CDR2: SEHNR, FQNEAQ (reference sequence). This CDR3 region has 15 residues. V trimming: 2 bases; J trimming: 5 bases; junction bases outside the gene matches: 6. The chain's CDR3 is CASSLNRGLRETQYF. Written as DNA, the CDR3 is TGTGCCAGCAGCTTAAACAGGGGGCTTCGGGAGACCCAGTACTTC.

The chain couples TRBV11-2 to TRBJ2-7; 12 bases are shared with TRBD1. From germline, CDR1 is SGHAT and CDR2 FQNNGV. J was trimmed by 4 bases and V by 5 bases; bases with no gene match: 6. This CDR3 contains 15 residues. The CDR3 loop reads CASSPAGQGAYEQYF. Written as DNA, the CDR3 is TGTGCCAGCAGCCCTGCGGGACAGGGGGCGTACGAGCAGTACTTC. Supplemented by reference TRBV11-2 and TRBJ2-7, the full variable domain reads EAGVAQSPRYKIIEKRQSVAFWCNPISGHATLYWYQQILGQGPKLLIQFQNNGVVDDSQLPKDRFSAERLKGVDSTLKIQPAKLEDSAVYLCASSPAGQGAYEQYFGPGTRLTVT.

This clone was observed a few times. DNA of the CDR3: TGTGCCAGTAGCCCGGCTGGCACAGGGTATGGCTACACCTTC. It codes for CASSPAGTGYGYTF. The rearrangement links TRBV19 to TRBJ1-2, with D possibly matching TRBD1 (6 bases). V lost 6 bases and J lost 5, with 16 bases in between. Germline values: CDR1 LNHDA, CDR2 SQIVND (reference sequence). This CDR3 is 14 amino acids long.

The chain joins TRBV5-1 to TRBJ2-5; TRBD1 might be the D (5 bases). The J call may be incorrect, as the DNA end agrees better with TRBJ2-7. This CDR3 is built from 15 residues. Germline V CDR1 and CDR2: SGHRS, YFSETQ. CDR3 DNA: TGCGCCAGCAGCTTGGAGGGGCCAAGGGATACCGAGCAGTACTTC. It specifies CASSLEGPRDTEQYF.

CDR3 residues: CASSRENTEAFF. The CDR3 nucleotides read TGTGCCAGCAGCAGGGAAAACACTGAAGCTTTCTTT. The rearrangement uses TRBV6-5 and TRBJ1-1; TRBD1 might be the D (5 bases). There are 12 residues in the CDR3. With 6 bases removed from V and 2 bases from J, the gap between germline ends came to 7 bases. Germline V gene lookup returns CDR1 MNHEY and CDR2 SVGAGI.

This clone was observed a few times. V and J are TRBV5-4 and TRBJ1-2, with 9 bases matching TRBD1. In germline, CDR1 is SGHNT, CDR2 YYREEE (reference sequence). J gave up 3 bases and V 4 bases, and 1 base lay outside the gene matches. There are 13 residues in the CDR3. In nucleotides, the CDR3 is TGTGCCAGCAGCACAGGGGGCGACTATGGCTACACCTTC. Translation gives CASSTGGDYGYTF.

The V gene is TRBV10-1, the J gene TRBJ1-1, with unresolved D. The CDR3 runs to 16 residues. CDR1 and CDR2 (germline): WNHNN, SYGVQD (reference sequence). V shed 6 bases and J shed 0 bases, with 17 bases lying between them. CDR3 nucleotide sequence: TGCGCCAGCAGGGACTCAAGGAACTACATGAACACTGAAGCTTTCTTT. Amino acid sequence: CASRDSRNYMNTEAFF.